The 30 T cell receptor beta chains in this list originate from one sample, sequenced in a study of neoadjuvant anti-PD-1 for oral cavity cancer. The table came from immunoSEQ multiplex PCR; TCRdb's copy has only in-frame clones and leaves some out. The repertoire holds more than 13,000 clones, around two thirds seen once, with approximately 2.1% in the top ten. Sequences were derived from PBMCs, sampled before nivolumab (anti-PD-1) treatment. Every receptor here comes from a person aged 35-79 years with oral cavity squamous cell carcinoma.

V is TRBV27 and J is TRBJ1-1, with a weak D call TRBD1 (5 bases). Trimming pared 10 bases from V and 6 bases from J, leaving 30 bases between. The CDR3 consists of 17 residues. Germline values: CDR1 MNHEY, CDR2 SMNVEV (reference sequence). CDR3 sequence reads: CATRMYGRVVGIPEAFF. CDR3 nucleotide sequence: TGTGCCACCAGGATGTATGGCAGGGTGGTGGGAATACCTGAAGCTTTCTTT.

This clone was recorded a few times. The chain employs TRBV7-9 and TRBJ1-6; D not resolved. Per germline, CDR1 SEHNR and CDR2 FQNEAQ (reference sequence). Trimming took off 2 bases at V and 10 bases at J, with 12 bases between the two ends. CDR3 length equals 14 residues. The CDR3 DNA is TGTGCCAGCAGCTTAACGATGGAGGGATCACCCCTCCACTTT. It specifies CASSLTMEGSPLHF.

The chain employs TRBV10-2 and TRBJ2-2, with D possibly matching TRBD2 (6 bases). Between the trimmed V and J ends, which lost 10 bases and 2 bases, there was a span of 11 bases. This CDR3 has 13 residues. Germline V gives CDR1 WSHSY, CDR2 SAAADI. CDR3 sequence: CATLADNTGELFF. The CDR3, as DNA: TGCGCCACCTTAGCGGATAACACCGGGGAGCTGTTTTTT.

In this sample, this clone turned up a few times. The chain links TRBV7-8 to TRBJ2-1; 8 bases are a match to TRBD2. Trimming cost V 3 bases and J 4 bases; bases outside gene matches: 5. Germline V CDR1 and CDR2: SGHVS, FQNEAQ. This CDR3 is built from 15 residues. CDR3 in amino acids: CASSLGAGVYNEQFF. In DNA form, the CDR3 reads TGTGCCAGCAGCTTGGGAGCGGGAGTGTACAATGAGCAGTTCTTC.

The chain carries TRBV10-1 and TRBJ1-1; D is uncertain. CDR1 and CDR2 from the germline V gene are WNHNN and SYGVQD (reference sequence). The CDR3 extends over 13 amino acids. V was shortened by 4 bases and J by 0 bases, with 6 bases between the two germline ends. The CDR3 spells CASSAKMNTEAFF. In DNA form, the CDR3 reads TGCGCCAGCAGTGCCAAGATGAACACTGAAGCTTTCTTT.

The chain links TRBV28 to TRBJ1-2; D possibly corresponds to TRBD1 (6 bases). V was clipped by 2 bases and J by 3 bases, with 13 bases between them. The CDR3 is 15 residues long. CDR1 and CDR2 (germline): MDHEN, SYDVKM. The CDR3 reads CASSLIGAGDYGYTF. The CDR3 DNA reads as TGTGCCAGCAGTTTAATAGGGGCAGGGGACTATGGCTACACCTTC.

The genes are TRBV11-2 and TRBJ1-2; perhaps TRBD1 as D (5 bases). CDR3 length equals 14 residues. Germline CDR1 reads SGHAT; CDR2 reads FQNNGV. V lost 4 bases and J lost 2, with 11 bases in between. CDR3 loop: CASSSGAQNYGYTF. For the CDR3, the DNA is TGTGCCAGCAGCTCCGGGGCGCAGAACTATGGCTACACCTTC.

In this sample, this clone turned up once. J is TRBJ1-1 and V is TRBV4-1, with TRBD1 matching over 10 bases. This CDR3 region has 19 residues. Germline V CDR1 and CDR2: MGHRA, YSYEKL. Unmatched junction bases numbered 19, after V lost 5 bases and J lost 4 bases. CDR3 amino acids: CASSTSPGQGTARVTEAFF. DNA of the CDR3: TGCGCCAGCAGCACCTCCCCGGGACAGGGGACCGCTCGGGTCACTGAAGCTTTCTTT.

This sequence joins TRBV6-1 and TRBJ2-5, with 8 positions matching TRBD1. The CDR3 runs to 14 residues. V was pared by 5 bases and J by 5 bases, with 7 bases of the junction left unmatched. From germline, CDR1 is MNHNS and CDR2 SASEGT. CDR3 residues: CASSPHGTGETQYF. The CDR3 DNA sequence: TGTGCCAGCAGTCCCCATGGGACAGGCGAGACCCAGTACTTC.

This clone has a handful of counts. The V call is TRBV5-1, the J call TRBJ2-2; D possibly uses TRBD1 or TRBD2 (5 bases each). V lost 3 bases, J lost 6 bases, and 9 bases lay in between. CDR1 is SGHRS and CDR2 is YFSETQ in the germline V gene. This CDR3 spans 13 amino acids. The CDR3 region has the DNA TGCGCCAGCAGCTGGGGACCGTCCGGGGAGCTGTTTTTT. It is translated as CASSWGPSGELFF.

The rearrangement uses TRBV11-2 and TRBJ1-2; no definite D call. The CDR3 is 13 residues long. Between the trimmed V and J ends, which lost 1 base and 6 bases, there was a span of 9 bases. The germline V gene encodes CDR1 SGHAT and CDR2 FQNNGV. This chain's CDR3 is CASSLGQLDGYTF. The CDR3 DNA follows: TGTGCCAGCAGCTTAGGACAACTCGATGGCTACACCTTC.

V and J are TRBV6-5 and TRBJ2-5, with TRBD1 identical over 10 bases. This CDR3 has 16 amino acids. CDR1 and CDR2 (germline): MNHEY, SVGAGI. V trimming: 0 bases; J trimming: 4 bases; junction bases outside the gene matches: 5. CDR3 residues: CASSYSGTGVRETQYF. In DNA form, the CDR3 reads TGTGCCAGCAGTTACTCCGGGACAGGGGTGCGAGAGACCCAGTACTTC.

The chain joins TRBV2 to TRBJ2-7; D is perhaps TRBD1 (6 bases). V was shortened by 6 bases and J by 4 bases, with 13 bases between the two germline ends. The germline V gene encodes CDR1 SNHLY and CDR2 FYNNEI. This CDR3 is built from 13 residues. The CDR3: CASSLQGWYEQYF. CDR3 sequence (DNA): TGTGCCAGCAGCCTACAGGGCTGGTACGAGCAGTACTTC.

This sequence joins TRBV19 and TRBJ2-3; 7 bases agree with TRBD1. This CDR3 contains 16 residues. V lost 5 bases and J lost 2; bases outside the gene matches: 10. CDR1 is LNHDA and CDR2 is SQIVND in the germline V gene (reference sequence). CDR3 DNA sequence: TGTGCCAGTAGTTCAAGACAGGGAGTAGCCACAGATACGCAGTATTTT. Its translation is CASSSRQGVATDTQYF.

The chain has TRBV7-9 and TRBJ2-5; no definite D call. Germline lookup yields CDR1 SEHNR and CDR2 FQNEAQ (reference sequence). The CDR3 contains 15 residues. Trimming took off 1 base at V and 1 base at J, with 10 bases between the two ends. The CDR3 is CASSLGKQSQETQYF. CDR3 nucleotides: TGTGCCAGCAGCTTAGGCAAACAGAGCCAAGAGACCCAGTACTTC.

This chain uses TRBV7-2 with TRBJ2-5; D is unclear. Germline assignment: CDR1 SGHTA and CDR2 FQGNSA. CDR3 length: 13 amino acids. The V end was cut by 3 bases, the J end by 2 bases, with 7 bases between. In nucleotides, the CDR3 is TGTGCCAGCAGCTTTGGCAGACAAGAGACCCAGTACTTC. It translates to CASSFGRQETQYF.

The chain recombines TRBV19 with TRBJ2-3; D is perhaps TRBD2 (5 bases). Germline V gene data show CDR1 as LNHDA and CDR2 as SQIVND (reference sequence). CDR3 length equals 14 residues. V lost 3 bases and J lost 2, with 9 bases in between. CDR3 in DNA: TGTGCCAGTAGTATGGACTTAACCACAGATACGCAGTATTTT. Protein sequence: CASSMDLTTDTQYF.

The table lists this clone with a few counts. This chain uses TRBV19 with TRBJ1-2; D gene ambiguous. V dropped 5 bases and J dropped 7 bases, with 14 bases sitting between them. The CDR3 has 13 amino acids. The germline gives CDR1 LNHDA, CDR2 SQIVND (reference sequence). The CDR3 loop is CASSSQSPLGYTF. For the CDR3, the DNA is TGTGCCAGTAGTTCACAGTCTCCCCTTGGCTACACCTTC.

CDR3 in DNA: TGTGCCAGCAGCCCGCAAAGGGCAGGGTTGAGCTCCGAGCAGTACTTC. It specifies CASSPQRAGLSSEQYF. The chain has TRBV11-1 and TRBJ2-7; TRBD1 is a possible D gene (5 bases). Germline lookup yields CDR1 SGHAT and CDR2 FQDESV (reference sequence). The CDR3 loop spans 16 amino acids. V gave up 5 bases and J gave up 6 bases, with 23 bases separating them.

The chain links TRBV19 to TRBJ1-2; a possible D gene is TRBD1 (5 bases). Trimming left V 3 bases short and J 4 bases short, with 12 bases between. The CDR3 has 14 amino acids. Germline values: CDR1 LNHDA, CDR2 SQIVND (reference sequence). The CDR3 coding sequence is TGTGCCAGTAGTATCAACCTGGGGCCCTATGGCTACACCTTC. Translating gives CASSINLGPYGYTF.

This sequence joins TRBV11-2 and TRBJ1-4, with a possible D match to TRBD1 (5 bases). Trimming removed 4 bases at V and 12 bases at J, with 12 bases between. The V gene's germline CDR1 is SGHAT and CDR2 FQNNGV. The CDR3 covers 12 residues. This chain's CDR3 is CASSSPRGELFF. The CDR3 bases are TGTGCCAGCAGCTCGCCTAGGGGAGAACTGTTTTTT.

The chain combines TRBV6-5 with TRBJ1-3; D uncertain. Germline V lookup: CDR1 MNHEY, CDR2 SVGAGI. CDR3 size: 14 residues. V lost 5 bases and J 0 bases, leaving 8 bases between the germline ends. DNA for the CDR3: TGTGCCAGCAGTCCAGCCTTCTCTGGAAACACCATATATTTT. Residues: CASSPAFSGNTIYF.

The genes are TRBV29-1 and TRBJ2-2, with a possible D match to TRBD1 (7 bases). The V and J ends lost 0 bases and 9 bases respectively, with 23 bases between them. Per germline, CDR1 SQVTM and CDR2 ANQGSEA. The CDR3 is made up of 17 amino acids. DNA for the CDR3: TGCAGCGTTGAAGAGAGGACCGGGGGACAGTTTACCAGGGAGCTGTTTTTT. Translation: CSVEERTGGQFTRELFF.

This clone was observed a handful of times. The chain is built from TRBV9 and TRBJ1-1; D is uncertain. Germline lookup yields CDR1 SGDLS and CDR2 YYNGEE. The CDR3 is 11 residues long. Between the trimmed V and J ends, which lost 4 bases and 10 bases, there was a span of 11 bases. CDR3 protein: CASSSTQRAFF. The CDR3, as DNA: TGTGCCAGCAGCTCCACACAGAGAGCTTTCTTT.

This chain links TRBV19 with TRBJ1-4, with a possible D match to TRBD1 (5 bases). Germline-derived CDR1 and CDR2 are LNHDA and SQIVND (reference sequence). The CDR3 runs to 14 residues. V shed 6 bases and J shed 7 bases, with 15 bases lying between them. The DNA for the CDR3 is TGTGCCAGTAGGGTCACAGGACGGGGTGAAAAACTGTTTTTT. Encoded protein: CASRVTGRGEKLFF.

The chain is built from TRBV7-9 and TRBJ2-5; D gene unclear. CDR1 is SEHNR, CDR2 FQNEAQ, per germline (reference sequence). With 6 bases removed from V and 1 base from J, the gap between germline ends came to 9 bases. This CDR3 is 13 amino acids long. This chain's CDR3 is CASSQRVQETQYF. In nucleotides, the CDR3 is TGTGCCAGCAGTCAACGAGTCCAAGAGACCCAGTACTTC.

This chain joins TRBV5-4 and TRBJ1-4; 12 bases agree with TRBD1. The CDR3 contains 16 residues. CDR1 is SGHNT and CDR2 is YYREEE in the germline V gene (reference sequence). After removal of 4 bases from V and 3 bases from J, the junction contained 4 bases not matched to a gene. The CDR3 sequence is CASSRDRGRANEKLFF. DNA for the CDR3: TGTGCCAGCAGCCGGGACAGGGGGCGGGCTAATGAAAAACTGTTTTTT.

The V gene is TRBV29-1, the J gene TRBJ2-7, with TRBD1 matching 11 bases. V shed 7 bases, J shed 3 bases, and the junction held 8 bases outside the gene matches. The CDR3 runs to 14 residues. The germline V gene has CDR1 SQVTM and CDR2 ANQGSEA. The CDR3 sequence is CSASEGQGVYEQYF. CDR3 sequence (DNA): TGCAGCGCCTCTGAGGGACAGGGGGTCTACGAGCAGTACTTC.

This clone was observed a handful of times. The chain joins TRBV6-6 to TRBJ2-4, with 8 bases fitting TRBD1. Germline CDR1 is MNHNY and CDR2 is SVGAGI (reference sequence). V lost 5 bases to trimming and J lost 1 base; unmatched junction nucleotides: 4. CDR3 length: 15 residues. The CDR3 sequence: CASSPRDRAKNIQYF. For the CDR3, the DNA is TGTGCCAGCAGTCCTCGGGACAGGGCCAAAAACATTCAGTACTTC.

The J gene is TRBJ2-5, the V gene TRBV25-1, with a tentative D call TRBD2 (5 bases). Trimming removed 6 bases at V and 2 bases at J, with 13 bases between. Germline values: CDR1 MGHDK, CDR2 SYGVNS. The CDR3 is made up of 14 amino acids. DNA for the CDR3: TGTGCCAGCAGCTACCCCGGGGAACAAGAGACCCAGTACTTC. Translated, it gives CASSYPGEQETQYF. Filled out from reference TRBV25-1 and TRBJ2-5, the complete variable domain reads EADIYQTPRYLVIGTGKKITLECSQTMGHDKMYWYQQDPGMELHLIHYSYGVNSTEKGDLSSESTVSRIRTEHFPLTLESARPSHTSQYLCASSYPGEQETQYFGPGTRLLVL.